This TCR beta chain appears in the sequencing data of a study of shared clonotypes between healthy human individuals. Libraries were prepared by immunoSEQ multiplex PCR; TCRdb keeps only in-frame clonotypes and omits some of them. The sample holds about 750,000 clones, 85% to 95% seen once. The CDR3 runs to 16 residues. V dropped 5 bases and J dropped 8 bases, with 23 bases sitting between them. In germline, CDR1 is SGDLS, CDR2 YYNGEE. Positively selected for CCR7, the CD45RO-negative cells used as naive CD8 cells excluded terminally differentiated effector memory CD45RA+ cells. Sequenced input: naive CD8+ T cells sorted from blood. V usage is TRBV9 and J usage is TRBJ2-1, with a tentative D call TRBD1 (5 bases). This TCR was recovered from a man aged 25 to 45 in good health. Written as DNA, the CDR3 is TGTGCCAGCAGGGACGAGGTGGGGCCGTTGGGCGATGAGCAGTTCTTC. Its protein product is CASRDEVGPLGDEQFF.